What follows are 27 T cell receptor beta chains derived from one specimen sequenced in a study of technical replicates of blood from a few donors. TCRdb keeps only in-frame clones here, not all; method: immunoSEQ multiplex PCR. Of 60,000 to 75,000 clones listed, under 98% were seen once; the top ten hold 0.25% to 0.35%. Sequencing used T cells isolated from PBMCs. The origin of the receptors is a human donor in good health.

This chain uses TRBV6-6 with TRBJ2-2; 10 nucleotides align to TRBD1. This CDR3 is built from 15 residues. Germline CDR1 and CDR2: MNHNY and SVGAGI (reference sequence). Losses at the gene ends were 2 bases for V and 6 bases for J; bases not matched to a gene: 3. For the CDR3, the DNA is TGTGCCAGCAGTTACCGGACAGGGGGTGCCGGGGAGCTGTTTTTT. This encodes CASSYRTGGAGELFF.

The V and J genes are TRBV2 and TRBJ2-5, with 9 bases fitting TRBD2. Germline CDR1 and CDR2: SNHLY and FYNNEI. With V trimmed by 6 bases and J by 2 bases, 7 bases remained unmatched. This CDR3 has 15 residues. In DNA, the CDR3 is TGTGCCAGCAGAGAACTAGCGGGTGTACAAGAGACCCAGTACTTC. Protein: CASRELAGVQETQYF.

The chain combines TRBV2 with TRBJ1-4, with TRBD1 identical over 8 bases. CDR1 is SNHLY, CDR2 FYNNEI, per germline. The CDR3 has 14 residues. The J segment lost 7 bases and the V segment lost 6 bases, leaving 7 bases of the junction unmatched. The CDR3 coding sequence is TGTGCCAGCAGAAAAACAGGGGGAAGTGAAAAACTGTTTTTT. Amino acid sequence: CASRKTGGSEKLFF.

V is TRBV27 and J is TRBJ1-2, with a weak D call TRBD1 (6 bases). Deletions cut 5 bases from V and 1 base from J, with 14 bases between. CDR3 length: 15 amino acids. From germline, CDR1 is MNHEY and CDR2 SMNVEV (reference sequence). As DNA, the CDR3 is TGTGCCAGCAGTATTACCGGGACACATAACTATGGCTACACCTTC. Amino acid sequence: CASSITGTHNYGYTF.

The chain uses TRBV27 and TRBJ2-5; the D gene is possibly TRBD1 (6 bases). The V gene's germline CDR1 is MNHEY and CDR2 SMNVEV (reference sequence). With 6 bases removed from V and 5 bases from J, the gap between germline ends came to 16 bases. The CDR3 totals 14 residues. CDR3 loop: CASRPDRRGETQYF. CDR3 nucleotides: TGTGCCAGCAGACCCGACAGGCGCGGGGAGACCCAGTACTTC.

The CDR3, as DNA: TGTGCCAGCAGCTCGAGACTAGCGGGAGATGAGCAGTTCTTC. It is translated as CASSSRLAGDEQFF. V and J are TRBV9 and TRBJ2-1, with 12 bases matching TRBD2. The V gene's germline CDR1 is SGDLS and CDR2 YYNGEE. The ends lost 4 bases at V and 8 bases at J; junction bases unmatched: 4. The CDR3 spans 14 residues.

The V and J genes are TRBV7-2 and TRBJ2-1, with TRBD2 identical over 10 bases. The V gene's germline CDR1 is SGHTA and CDR2 FQGNSA. Losses at the gene ends were 3 bases for V and 8 bases for J; bases not matched to a gene: 7. The CDR3 runs to 15 residues. The CDR3 DNA follows: TGTGCCAGCAGCTTCCTAAGCGGGGGGGTGGATGAGCAGTTCTTC. It codes for CASSFLSGGVDEQFF.

The V gene is TRBV19, the J gene TRBJ2-1; D uncertain. The CDR3 loop spans 15 amino acids. Trimming cost V 3 bases and J 0 bases, with 9 bases left between them. Germline CDR1 is LNHDA and CDR2 is SQIVND (reference sequence). DNA of the CDR3: TGTGCCAGTAGTATTTTAGATGACTCCTACAATGAGCAGTTCTTC. Its translation: CASSILDDSYNEQFF.

A single count supports this clone. This chain uses TRBV5-1 with TRBJ2-1; a weak D match, TRBD1 (5 bases). The V end lost 0 bases, the J end lost 4 bases, and 17 bases lay between the germline ends. Per germline, CDR1 SGHRS and CDR2 YFSETQ. The CDR3 loop spans 17 amino acids. The CDR3 sequence: CASSLAPTATTYNEQFF. The CDR3 DNA reads TGCGCCAGCAGCTTGGCCCCGACAGCGACCACATACAATGAGCAGTTCTTC. Full variable domain (rest looked up from reference TRBV5-1 and TRBJ2-1): KAGVTQTPRYLIKTRGQQVTLSCSPISGHRSVSWYQQTPGQGLQFLFEYFSETQRNKGNFPGRFSGRQFSNSRSEMNVSTLELGDSALYLCASSLAPTATTYNEQFFGPGTRLTVL.

As to this clone: Other DNA variants within this sample encode the same CDR3. This chain links TRBV5-1 with TRBJ2-3; TRBD2 matches 7 bases. The CDR3 totals 15 residues. V gave up 2 bases and J gave up 3 bases; unmatched junction bases: 6. CDR1 SGHRS and CDR2 YFSETQ come from the germline V gene. CDR3 sequence: CASSLRRELTDTQYF. CDR3 nucleotide sequence: TGCGCCAGCAGCTTAAGGCGGGAGCTGACAGATACGCAGTATTTT. The full variable domain, completed using reference TRBV5-1 and TRBJ2-3, is KAGVTQTPRYLIKTRGQQVTLSCSPISGHRSVSWYQQTPGQGLQFLFEYFSETQRNKGNFPGRFSGRQFSNSRSEMNVSTLELGDSALYLCASSLRRELTDTQYFGPGTRLTVL.

CDR3 loop: CAWDRGNGYTF. Written as DNA, the CDR3 is TGTGCCTGGGACAGGGGAAATGGCTACACCTTC. The chain recombines TRBV30 with TRBJ1-2; TRBD1 matches at 8 bases. The CDR3 is 11 amino acids. Per germline, CDR1 GTSNPN and CDR2 SVGIG (reference sequence). V lost 5 bases and J lost 6; bases outside the gene matches: 2.

J is TRBJ2-7 and V is TRBV7-6; the match to TRBD1 covers 9 bases. V lost 5 bases to trimming and J lost 1 base; unmatched junction nucleotides: 6. Germline V gene data show CDR1 as SGHVS and CDR2 as FNYEAQ. The CDR3 is 15 residues long. The CDR3 spells CASSPQGAGSYEQYF. The DNA of the CDR3 is TGTGCCAGCAGCCCACAGGGGGCAGGGTCCTACGAGCAGTACTTC.

The J gene is TRBJ2-5, the V gene TRBV6-6; TRBD2 matches at 8 bases. Germline CDR1 is MNHNY and CDR2 is SVGAGI (reference sequence). There are 13 residues in the CDR3. V shed 5 bases, J shed 4 bases, and the junction held 3 bases outside the gene matches. DNA for the CDR3: TGTGCCAGCAGTCAGGGACTAGGAGAGACCCAGTACTTC. This sequence encodes CASSQGLGETQYF.

The gene calls are TRBV11-1 and TRBJ2-1, with 8 bases identical to TRBD2. V was clipped by 1 base and J by 10 bases; unmatched bases: 12. Germline V CDR1 and CDR2: SGHAT, FQDESV (reference sequence). This CDR3 contains 16 residues. The CDR3 spells CASSLVGGSGMEEQFF. The DNA of the CDR3 is TGTGCCAGCAGCTTAGTAGGGGGTAGCGGGATGGAGGAGCAGTTCTTC.

The chain joins TRBV7-9 to TRBJ1-4; TRBD1 is a possible D gene (6 bases). V dropped 6 bases and J dropped 0 bases, with 11 bases sitting between them. CDR1 and CDR2 from the germline V gene are SEHNR and FQNEAQ (reference sequence). The CDR3 sequence is 15 residues long. The CDR3: CASRPDRATNEKLFF. In nucleotides, the CDR3 is TGTGCCAGCAGACCGGACAGAGCAACTAATGAAAAACTGTTTTTT. Together with reference TRBV7-9 and TRBJ1-4, the CDR3 gives the full variable domain: DTGVSQNPRHKITKRGQNVTFRCDPISEHNRLYWYRQTLGQGPEFLTYFQNEAQLEKSRLLSDRFSAERPKGSFSTLEIQRTEQGDSAMYLCASRPDRATNEKLFFGSGTQLSVL.

V is TRBV11-1 and J is TRBJ1-1; D is undetermined. The V gene's germline CDR1 is SGHAT and CDR2 FQDESV (reference sequence). V lost 1 base and J lost 7, with 10 bases in between. The CDR3 consists of 13 residues. CDR3 bases: TGTGCCAGCAGCTTAGAGCCTCGAGGTGAAGCTTTCTTT. Its translation is CASSLEPRGEAFF.

J is TRBJ1-1 and V is TRBV6-1, with 7 bases that match TRBD1. Germline V gene sequence: CDR1 MNHNS, CDR2 SASEGT. The CDR3 covers 15 residues. Trimming removed 4 bases from V and 1 base from J; junction bases left unmatched: 6. CDR3 loop: CASSGFGTENTEAFF. The CDR3, as DNA: TGTGCCAGCAGTGGATTCGGGACAGAGAACACTGAAGCTTTCTTT.

The chain carries TRBV30 and TRBJ1-2; D is uncertain. With 6 bases removed from V and 8 bases from J, the gap between germline ends came to 19 bases. Germline V gene sequence: CDR1 GTSNPN, CDR2 SVGIG (reference sequence). The CDR3 sequence is 13 residues long. The CDR3 protein is CACLIHFGWGYTF. In DNA, the CDR3 is TGTGCCTGTTTGATCCACTTCGGGTGGGGCTACACCTTC.

This chain uses TRBV5-1 with TRBJ1-5; 7 nucleotides match TRBD1. Germline V gives CDR1 SGHRS, CDR2 YFSETQ. Trimming at V came to 4 bases and at J to 0 bases, leaving 4 bases not matched to a gene. The CDR3 has 15 amino acids. CDR3 bases: TGCGCCAGCAGCCTACAGGGGAATAGCAATCAGCCCCAGCATTTT. It specifies CASSLQGNSNQPQHF. The variable domain in full, with the rest retrieved from reference TRBV5-1 and TRBJ1-5, is KAGVTQTPRYLIKTRGQQVTLSCSPISGHRSVSWYQQTPGQGLQFLFEYFSETQRNKGNFPGRFSGRQFSNSRSEMNVSTLELGDSALYLCASSLQGNSNQPQHFGDGTRLSIL.

This clone was counted once. The V gene is TRBV29-1, the J gene TRBJ2-5; possible D gene TRBD1, 6 bases. The CDR3 is made up of 12 amino acids. Germline assignment: CDR1 SQVTM and CDR2 ANQGSEA. Trimming pared 8 bases from V and 6 bases from J, leaving 16 bases between. CDR3 DNA sequence: TGCAGCTTTTACGAAGGGGGAAAGACCCAGTACTTC. Its protein product is CSFYEGGKTQYF.

This chain links TRBV27 with TRBJ2-5; D is uncertain. The CDR3 has 13 amino acids. The V end was cut by 1 base, the J end by 2 bases, with 5 bases between. Germline CDR1 and CDR2: MNHEY and SMNVEV (reference sequence). The CDR3: CASSLFVQETQYF. CDR3 coding DNA: TGTGCCAGCAGTTTATTCGTTCAAGAGACCCAGTACTTC.

The J gene is TRBJ2-5, the V gene TRBV9, with unresolved D. The V gene lost 1 base and the J gene lost 0 bases, with 4 bases spanning the gap. Germline V gives CDR1 SGDLS, CDR2 YYNGEE. CDR3 length: 13 amino acids. The CDR3 loop reads CASSVTDQETQYF. For the CDR3, the DNA is TGTGCCAGCAGCGTAACAGACCAAGAGACCCAGTACTTC.

The CDR3 protein is CASSIRPSTGIYGYTF. The CDR3, as DNA: TGCGCCAGCAGCATACGCCCCTCGACAGGGATTTATGGCTACACCTTC. The rearrangement uses TRBV5-1 and TRBJ1-2; 7 bases fit TRBD1. Germline loops: CDR1 SGHRS, CDR2 YFSETQ. The CDR3 length is 16 residues. V gave up 4 bases and J gave up 5 bases; unmatched junction bases: 14.

This rearrangement joins TRBV6-5 to TRBJ1-3; the D is unclear. The CDR3 is 15 residues long. V was pared by 5 bases and J by 0 bases, with 11 bases between. Germline V gene sequence: CDR1 MNHEY, CDR2 SVGAGI. CDR3 bases: TGTGCCAGCAGTCTTAACTCCCGCTCTGGAAACACCATATATTTT. Translating gives CASSLNSRSGNTIYF.

The chain has TRBV2 and TRBJ2-1, with 12 nucleotides matching TRBD2. The J segment lost 7 bases and the V segment lost 10 bases, leaving 5 bases of the junction unmatched. CDR3 length: 13 amino acids. Germline V gene sequence: CDR1 SNHLY, CDR2 FYNNEI. CDR3 nucleotides: TGTGCCACCCTAGCGGGAGGGCTTAATGAGCAGTTCTTC. Its translation is CATLAGGLNEQFF.

The chain combines TRBV9 with TRBJ2-3, with TRBD2 matching over 7 bases. The germline V gene encodes CDR1 SGDLS and CDR2 YYNGEE. With V trimmed by 3 bases and J by 0 bases, 4 bases remained unmatched. This CDR3 region has 15 residues. In nucleotides, the CDR3 is TGTGCCAGCAGCGAACGAGCGGGGAGCACAGATACGCAGTATTTT. Translating it yields CASSERAGSTDTQYF.

The chain recombines TRBV27 with TRBJ2-5; TRBD2 aligns across 7 bases. Germline assignment: CDR1 MNHEY and CDR2 SMNVEV (reference sequence). This CDR3 contains 13 residues. Trimming removed 4 bases from V and 5 bases from J; junction bases left unmatched: 4. The DNA for the CDR3 is TGTGCCAGCAGTTCCTGGACTAGTGAGACCCAGTACTTC. This translates into CASSSWTSETQYF.